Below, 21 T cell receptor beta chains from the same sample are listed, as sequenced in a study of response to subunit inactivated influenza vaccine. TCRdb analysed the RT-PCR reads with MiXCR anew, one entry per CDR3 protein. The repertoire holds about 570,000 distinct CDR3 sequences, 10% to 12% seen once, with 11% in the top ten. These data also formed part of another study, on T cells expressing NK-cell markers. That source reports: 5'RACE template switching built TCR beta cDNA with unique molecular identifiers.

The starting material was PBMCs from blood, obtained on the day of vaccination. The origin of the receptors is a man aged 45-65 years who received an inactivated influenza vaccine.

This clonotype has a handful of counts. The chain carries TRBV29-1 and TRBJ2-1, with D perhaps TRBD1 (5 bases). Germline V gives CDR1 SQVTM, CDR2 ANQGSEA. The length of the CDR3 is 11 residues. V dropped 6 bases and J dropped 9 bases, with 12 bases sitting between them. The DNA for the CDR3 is TGCAGCGTGACAGAATATAGTGAGCAGTTCTTC. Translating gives CSVTEYSEQFF.

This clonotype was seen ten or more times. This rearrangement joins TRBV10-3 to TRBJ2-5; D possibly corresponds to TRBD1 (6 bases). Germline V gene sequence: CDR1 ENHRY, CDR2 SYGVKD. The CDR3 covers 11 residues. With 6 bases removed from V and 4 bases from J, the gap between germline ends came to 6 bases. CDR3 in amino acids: CAIRTGETQYF. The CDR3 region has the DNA TGTGCCATCAGGACAGGAGAGACCCAGTACTTC.

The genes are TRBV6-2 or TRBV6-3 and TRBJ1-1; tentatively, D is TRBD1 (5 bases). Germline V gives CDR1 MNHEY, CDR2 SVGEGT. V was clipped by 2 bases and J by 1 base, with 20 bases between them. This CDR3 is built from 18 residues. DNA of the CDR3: TGTGCCAGCAGTTACGACAGCAGCATATTAACCGAGAACACTGAAGCTTTCTTT. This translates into CASSYDSSILTENTEAFF.

CDR3 nucleotide sequence: TGTGCCAGCAGCCGCCAAAGCGGGGGGTACAATGAGCAGTTCTTC. This translates into CASSRQSGGYNEQFF. The chain is built from TRBV4-2 and TRBJ2-1; the match to TRBD2 covers 9 bases. CDR1 and CDR2 (germline): LGHNA, YNFKEQ. V lost 4 bases, J lost 4 bases, and 5 bases stayed unmatched. This CDR3 region has 15 residues.

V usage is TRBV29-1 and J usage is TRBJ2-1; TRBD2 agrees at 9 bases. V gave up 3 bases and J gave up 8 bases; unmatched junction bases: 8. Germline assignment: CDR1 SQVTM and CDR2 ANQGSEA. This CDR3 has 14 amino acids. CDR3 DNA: TGCAGCGTTGACTACGGACTAGCGAACGATGAGCAGTTCTTC. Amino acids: CSVDYGLANDEQFF.

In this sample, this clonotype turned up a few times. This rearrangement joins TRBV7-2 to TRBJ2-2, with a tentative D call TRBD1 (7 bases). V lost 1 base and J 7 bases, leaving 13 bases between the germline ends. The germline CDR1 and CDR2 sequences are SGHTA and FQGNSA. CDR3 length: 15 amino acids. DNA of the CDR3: TGTGCCAGCAGCTTAGTAGGAGGGGGCGACGGGGAGCTGTTTTTT. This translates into CASSLVGGGDGELFF.

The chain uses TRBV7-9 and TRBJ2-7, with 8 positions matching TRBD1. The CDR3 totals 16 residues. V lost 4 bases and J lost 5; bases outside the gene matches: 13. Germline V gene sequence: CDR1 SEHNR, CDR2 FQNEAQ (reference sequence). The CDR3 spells CASSSTAGGAYDEQYF. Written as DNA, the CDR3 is TGTGCCAGCAGCTCAACCGCAGGGGGCGCGTATGACGAGCAGTACTTC.

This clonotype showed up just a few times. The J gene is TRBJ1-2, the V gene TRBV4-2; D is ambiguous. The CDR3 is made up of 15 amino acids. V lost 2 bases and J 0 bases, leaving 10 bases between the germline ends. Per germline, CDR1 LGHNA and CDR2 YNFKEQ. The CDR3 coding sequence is TGTGCCAGCAGCCAATATGAGAATTCTAACTATGGCTACACCTTC. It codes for CASSQYENSNYGYTF.

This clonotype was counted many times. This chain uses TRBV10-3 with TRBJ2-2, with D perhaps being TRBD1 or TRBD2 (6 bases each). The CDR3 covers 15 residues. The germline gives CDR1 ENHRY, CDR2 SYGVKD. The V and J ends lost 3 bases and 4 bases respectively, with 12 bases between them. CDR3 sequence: CAISDPEGGTGELFF. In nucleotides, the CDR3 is TGTGCCATCAGTGACCCCGAGGGGGGCACCGGGGAGCTGTTTTTT.

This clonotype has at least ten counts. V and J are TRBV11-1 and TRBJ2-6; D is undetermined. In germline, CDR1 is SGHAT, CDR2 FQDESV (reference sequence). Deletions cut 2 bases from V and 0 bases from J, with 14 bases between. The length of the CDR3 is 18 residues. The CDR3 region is CASSLLGRVDSGANVLTF. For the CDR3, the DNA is TGTGCCAGCAGCTTACTCGGCCGGGTCGACTCTGGGGCCAACGTCCTGACTTTC.

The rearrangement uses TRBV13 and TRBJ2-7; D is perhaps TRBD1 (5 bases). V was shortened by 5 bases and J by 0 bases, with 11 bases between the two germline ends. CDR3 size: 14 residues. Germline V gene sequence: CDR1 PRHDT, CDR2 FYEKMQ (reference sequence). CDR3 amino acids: CASSPDTLSYEQYF. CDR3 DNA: TGTGCCAGCAGCCCGGACACCCTCTCCTACGAGCAGTACTTC.

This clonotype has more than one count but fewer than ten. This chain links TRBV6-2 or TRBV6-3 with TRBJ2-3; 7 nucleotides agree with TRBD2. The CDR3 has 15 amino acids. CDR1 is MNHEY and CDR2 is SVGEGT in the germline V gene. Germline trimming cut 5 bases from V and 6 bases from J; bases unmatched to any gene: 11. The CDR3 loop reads CASSDRDYGGDTQYF. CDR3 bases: TGTGCCAGCAGTGACCGGGACTACGGGGGGGATACGCAGTATTTT.

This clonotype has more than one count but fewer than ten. The CDR3 loop is CASSQDPQLAGDNYEQYF. CDR3 bases: TGTGCCAGCAGCCAAGATCCACAACTAGCGGGGGACAACTACGAGCAGTACTTC. This rearrangement joins TRBV3-1 to TRBJ2-7; 11 positions agree with TRBD2. Germline lookup yields CDR1 LGHDT and CDR2 YNNKEL (reference sequence). V shed 0 bases and J 3 bases; nucleotides not matched to a gene: 10. The CDR3 totals 18 residues.

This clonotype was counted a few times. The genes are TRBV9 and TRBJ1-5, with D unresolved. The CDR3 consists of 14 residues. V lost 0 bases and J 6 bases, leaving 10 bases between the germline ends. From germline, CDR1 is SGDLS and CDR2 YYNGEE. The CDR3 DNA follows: TGTGCCAGCAGCGTAGACGACTCGCCTCAGCCCCAGCATTTT. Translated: CASSVDDSPQPQHF.

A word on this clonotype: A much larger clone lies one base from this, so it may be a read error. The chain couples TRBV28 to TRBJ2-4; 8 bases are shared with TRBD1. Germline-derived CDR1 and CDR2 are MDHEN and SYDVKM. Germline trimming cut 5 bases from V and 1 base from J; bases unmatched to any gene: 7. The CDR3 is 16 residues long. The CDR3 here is CASSLLTGVAKNIQYF. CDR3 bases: TGTGCCAGCAGTCTCCTGACAGGGGTGGCCAAAAACATTCAGTACTTC.

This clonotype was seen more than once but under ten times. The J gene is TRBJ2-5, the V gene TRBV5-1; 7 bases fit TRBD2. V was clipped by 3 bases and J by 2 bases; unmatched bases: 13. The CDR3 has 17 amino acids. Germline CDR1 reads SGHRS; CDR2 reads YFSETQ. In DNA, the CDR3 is TGCGCCAGCAGCTGGGGGGACGCGGGGGAATTACAAGAGACCCAGTACTTC. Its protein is CASSWGDAGELQETQYF. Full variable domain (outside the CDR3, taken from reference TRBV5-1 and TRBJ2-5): KAGVTQTPRYLIKTRGQQVTLSCSPISGHRSVSWYQQTPGQGLQFLFEYFSETQRNKGNFPGRFSGRQFSNSRSEMNVSTLELGDSALYLCASSWGDAGELQETQYFGPGTRLLVL.

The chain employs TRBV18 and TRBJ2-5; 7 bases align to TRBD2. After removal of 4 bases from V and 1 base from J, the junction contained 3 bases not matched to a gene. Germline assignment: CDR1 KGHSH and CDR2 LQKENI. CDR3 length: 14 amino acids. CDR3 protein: CASSQRTSQETQYF. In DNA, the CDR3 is TGTGCCAGCTCACAACGGACTAGCCAAGAGACCCAGTACTTC.

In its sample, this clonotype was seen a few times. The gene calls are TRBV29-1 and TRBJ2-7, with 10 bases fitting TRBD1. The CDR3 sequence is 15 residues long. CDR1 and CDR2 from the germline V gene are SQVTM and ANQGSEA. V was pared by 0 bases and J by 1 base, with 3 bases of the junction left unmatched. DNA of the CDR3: TGCAGCGTTGAAGATCAGGGACAGGGGTCCTACGAGCAGTACTTC. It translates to CSVEDQGQGSYEQYF.

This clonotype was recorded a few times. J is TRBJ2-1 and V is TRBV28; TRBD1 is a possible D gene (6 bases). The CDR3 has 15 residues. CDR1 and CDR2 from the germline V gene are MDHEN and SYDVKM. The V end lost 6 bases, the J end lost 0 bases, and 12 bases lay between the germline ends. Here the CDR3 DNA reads TGTGCCAGCAGGGGACACGACGGCTCCTACAATGAGCAGTTCTTC. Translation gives CASRGHDGSYNEQFF.

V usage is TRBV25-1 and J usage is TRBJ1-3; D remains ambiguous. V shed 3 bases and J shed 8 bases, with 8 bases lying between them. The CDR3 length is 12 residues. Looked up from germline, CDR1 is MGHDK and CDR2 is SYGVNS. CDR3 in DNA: TGTGCCAGCAGTGATGGGTCGGACACCATATATTTT. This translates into CASSDGSDTIYF. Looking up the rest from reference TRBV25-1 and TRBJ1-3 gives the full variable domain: EADIYQTPRYLVIGTGKKITLECSQTMGHDKMYWYQQDPGMELHLIHYSYGVNSTEKGDLSSESTVSRIRTEHFPLTLESARPSHTSQYLCASSDGSDTIYFGEGSWLTVV.

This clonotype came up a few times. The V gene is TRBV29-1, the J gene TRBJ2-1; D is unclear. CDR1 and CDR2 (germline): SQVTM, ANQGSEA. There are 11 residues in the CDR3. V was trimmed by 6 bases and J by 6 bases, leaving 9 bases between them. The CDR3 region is CSVTSLNEQFF. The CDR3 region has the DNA TGCAGCGTGACCTCGCTCAATGAGCAGTTCTTC.